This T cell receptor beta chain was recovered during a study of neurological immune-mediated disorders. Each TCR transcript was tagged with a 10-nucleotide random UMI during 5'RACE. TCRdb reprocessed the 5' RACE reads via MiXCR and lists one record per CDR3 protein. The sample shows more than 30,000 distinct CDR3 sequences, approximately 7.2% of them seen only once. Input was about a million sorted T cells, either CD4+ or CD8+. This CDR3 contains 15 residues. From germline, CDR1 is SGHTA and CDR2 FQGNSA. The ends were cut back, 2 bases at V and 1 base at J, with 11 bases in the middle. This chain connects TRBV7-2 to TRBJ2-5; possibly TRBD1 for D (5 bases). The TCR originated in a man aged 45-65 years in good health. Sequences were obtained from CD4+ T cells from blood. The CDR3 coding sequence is TGTGCCAGCAGCTTACATCAGGGCCTCCAAGAGACCCAGTACTTC. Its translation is CASSLHQGLQETQYF.